This T cell receptor (beta chain) was captured in a study of blood T cell repertoires in COVID-19. Study details: Nucleic acid was either cDNA or gDNA, and it came from T cells, B-cell-depleted T cells, or PBMCs.

In the original workflow: Nucleated cell number was recorded as an estimate derived from reference gene primer amplification. Sequenced by immunoSEQ multiplex PCR; TCRdb stores in-frame clones only, minus some. That table gives V, J and clone size, and the DNA gave D and trimming. This table has approximately 130,000 clones, roughly 89% appearing once. The CDR3 consists of 13 residues. V was trimmed by 5 bases and J by 2 bases, leaving 7 bases between them. Germline V gene lookup returns CDR1 ENHRY and CDR2 SYGVKD. The chain uses TRBV10-3 and TRBJ1-5; TRBD1 is a possible D gene (5 bases). Sequences were obtained from peripheral blood. The TCR originated in a woman between 50 and 59 years old with acute or convalescent COVID-19. The chain's CDR3 is CAISQGGNQPQHF. CDR3 in DNA: TGTGCCATCAGTCAGGGCGGCAATCAGCCCCAGCATTTT.